Each of the 16 T cell receptor beta chains below was sequenced from the same sample in a study of shared clonotypes between healthy human individuals. Assay: immunoSEQ multiplex PCR; the TCRdb copy retains only in-frame clones and omits some. Of 2,500,000 or so clones listed, about 90% are singletons. The sequenced material came from naive CD4+ T cells from PBMCs. The subset was: CD45RA+ positively selected. These receptors all come from a man aged 18 to 35 in good health. Some clones in this sample may be carry-over from other donors' samples.

The rearrangement links TRBV30 to TRBJ1-5; D is possibly TRBD1 (5 bases). V lost 2 bases and J 3 bases, leaving 14 bases between the germline ends. CDR1 and CDR2 (germline): GTSNPN, SVGIG (reference sequence). The CDR3 contains 15 residues. CDR3 loop: CAWSPGGGTNQPQHF. CDR3 nucleotides: TGTGCCTGGAGTCCGGGCGGTGGGACCAATCAGCCCCAGCATTTT.

This clone was recorded a few times. This sequence joins TRBV5-1 and TRBJ1-3, with a tentative D call TRBD1 (6 bases). V was shortened by 1 base and J by 4 bases, with 15 bases between the two germline ends. The CDR3 length is 16 residues. Germline CDR1 SGHRS, CDR2 YFSETQ. The CDR3 DNA follows: TGCGCCAGCAGCTTGAATCTGGACACAGGGGGAAACACCATATATTTT. It translates to CASSLNLDTGGNTIYF.

This clone was detected only once. J is TRBJ2-7 and V is TRBV5-1; D might be TRBD1 or TRBD2, each matching 5 bases. The CDR3 length is 17 residues. Trimming cost V 2 bases and J 2 bases, with 20 bases left between them. CDR1 is SGHRS and CDR2 is YFSETQ in the germline V gene. CDR3 sequence (DNA): TGCGCCAGCAGCTTAGAGGCCGGGACCCGCGCTACCTACGAGCAGTACTTC. Encoded protein: CASSLEAGTRATYEQYF.

The rearrangement uses TRBV6-5 and TRBJ2-3; D possibly corresponds to TRBD1 (6 bases). Trimming left V 5 bases short and J 0 bases short, with 12 bases between. The CDR3 is made up of 15 amino acids. Germline V gene data show CDR1 as MNHEY and CDR2 as SVGAGI. The CDR3 DNA is TGTGCCAGCAGTCCGCAGGGGCGGAGCACAGATACGCAGTATTTT. Amino acids: CASSPQGRSTDTQYF.

The gene calls are TRBV30 and TRBJ1-6; D is uncertain. Per the germline V gene, CDR1 is GTSNPN and CDR2 is SVGIG (reference sequence). This CDR3 has 15 amino acids. Trimming cost V 2 bases and J 8 bases, with 16 bases left between them. CDR3 sequence: CAWSSPRPYDSPLHF. The CDR3 DNA sequence: TGTGCCTGGAGTTCCCCGCGCCCGTACGATTCACCCCTCCACTTT.

The rearrangement links TRBV25-1 to TRBJ1-1; 9 bases match TRBD1. The CDR3 contains 13 residues. CDR1 is MGHDK and CDR2 is SYGVNS in the germline V gene. The ends lost 6 bases at V and 4 bases at J; junction bases unmatched: 3. CDR3 residues: CASSQTGGTEAFF. The CDR3 coding sequence is TGTGCCAGCAGCCAGACAGGGGGCACTGAAGCTTTCTTT.

The chain links TRBV2 to TRBJ2-2; D perhaps matches TRBD2 (5 bases). V was trimmed by 4 bases and J by 4 bases, leaving 10 bases between them. The germline V gene encodes CDR1 SNHLY and CDR2 FYNNEI. This CDR3 is built from 14 residues. The CDR3 DNA sequence: TGTGCCAGCAGTGCTAGGGAGTCCACCGGGGAGCTGTTTTTT. Protein product: CASSARESTGELFF.

The genes are TRBV2 and TRBJ1-1; no clear D. V was clipped by 3 bases and J by 8 bases, with 13 bases between them. This CDR3 region has 13 residues. The germline CDR1 and CDR2 sequences are SNHLY and FYNNEI. The CDR3 sequence is CASSESVFGEAFF. CDR3 in DNA: TGTGCCAGCAGTGAGTCTGTATTCGGGGAAGCTTTCTTT.

V is TRBV6-1 and J is TRBJ1-4; no clear D. In germline, CDR1 is MNHNS, CDR2 SASEGT. This CDR3 contains 14 residues. V lost 5 bases to trimming and J lost 8 bases, with 15 bases between them. CDR3 amino acids: CASSTGLPMEKLFF. For the CDR3, the DNA is TGTGCCAGCAGTACCGGACTACCTATGGAAAAACTGTTTTTT.

The genes are TRBV5-1 and TRBJ2-7, with TRBD1 identical over 8 bases. V lost 4 bases and J lost 9; bases outside the gene matches: 15. CDR1 is SGHRS and CDR2 is YFSETQ in the germline V gene. The CDR3 length is 15 residues. CDR3 loop: CASSQDRAQGLGQYF. DNA of the CDR3: TGCGCCAGCAGCCAGGACAGGGCCCAAGGACTTGGGCAGTACTTC.

This clone was detected only once. The J gene is TRBJ1-1, the V gene TRBV28, with 10 bases that match TRBD1. This CDR3 is built from 19 residues. Germline CDR1 and CDR2: MDHEN and SYDVKM. The junction had 20 bases not matched to a gene; V was cut back by 7 bases and J by 3 bases. For the CDR3, the DNA is TGTGCCAGCACCCCGGGGATTAGGACAGGGGGATTTAGGGACACTGAAGCTTTCTTT. Its protein is CASTPGIRTGGFRDTEAFF.

The chain uses TRBV28 and TRBJ1-2; maybe TRBD1 (6 bases). V gave up 11 bases and J gave up 8 bases, with 21 bases separating them. Germline assignment: CDR1 MDHEN and CDR2 SYDVKM. The CDR3 covers 13 residues. The CDR3 bases are TGTGCCGGTCGACTTACAGGGAGTTCAGGCTACACCTTC. Translating gives CAGRLTGSSGYTF.

The chain joins TRBV6-5 to TRBJ1-1, with D possibly matching TRBD1 (5 bases). Germline CDR1 and CDR2: MNHEY and SVGAGI. This CDR3 has 14 residues. V was trimmed by 6 bases and J by 3 bases, leaving 14 bases between them. CDR3 sequence reads: CASSRLGAYTEAFF. The CDR3 DNA follows: TGTGCCAGCAGCCGTCTCGGGGCCTACACTGAAGCTTTCTTT.

The chain joins TRBV7-8 to TRBJ1-1; 8 bases agree with TRBD1. V gave up 6 bases and J gave up 5 bases; unmatched junction bases: 17. This CDR3 is built from 17 residues. Germline assignment: CDR1 SGHVS and CDR2 FQNEAQ. As DNA, the CDR3 is TGTGCCAGCAGTCGACAGGGGAGATCTTTGTTTCGGACTGAAGCTTTCTTT. Translation: CASSRQGRSLFRTEAFF. Using reference TRBV7-8 and TRBJ1-1 for the parts outside the CDR3, the full variable domain is GAGVSQSPRYKVAKRGQDVALRCDPISGHVSLFWYQQALGQGPEFLTYFQNEAQLDKSGLPSDRFFAERPEGSVSTLKIQRTQQEDSAVYLCASSRQGRSLFRTEAFFGQGTRLTVV.

In this sample, this clone turned up once. The genes are TRBV19 and TRBJ2-1; a possible D gene is TRBD1 (8 bases). Germline CDR1 is LNHDA and CDR2 is SQIVND (reference sequence). V lost 5 bases to trimming and J lost 6 bases, with 17 bases between them. There are 15 residues in the CDR3. This chain's CDR3 is CASSSTGEGGNEQFF. Here the CDR3 DNA reads TGTGCCAGTAGTTCGACAGGGGAGGGGGGCAATGAGCAGTTCTTC. Together with reference TRBV19 and TRBJ2-1, the CDR3 gives the full variable domain: DGGITQSPKYLFRKEGQNVTLSCEQNLNHDAMYWYRQDPGQGLRLIYYSQIVNDFQKGDIAEGYSVSREKKESFPLTVTSAQKNPTAFYLCASSSTGEGGNEQFFGPGTRLTVL.

A single count supports this clone. The chain employs TRBV4-1 and TRBJ2-5; D is perhaps TRBD2 (6 bases). The CDR3 is made up of 16 amino acids. The V and J ends lost 2 bases and 2 bases respectively, with 15 bases between them. CDR1 and CDR2 from the germline V gene are MGHRA and YSYEKL. CDR3 sequence reads: CASSQRLGLTQETQYF. The CDR3 coding sequence is TGCGCCAGCAGCCAAAGATTGGGACTGACACAAGAGACCCAGTACTTC.